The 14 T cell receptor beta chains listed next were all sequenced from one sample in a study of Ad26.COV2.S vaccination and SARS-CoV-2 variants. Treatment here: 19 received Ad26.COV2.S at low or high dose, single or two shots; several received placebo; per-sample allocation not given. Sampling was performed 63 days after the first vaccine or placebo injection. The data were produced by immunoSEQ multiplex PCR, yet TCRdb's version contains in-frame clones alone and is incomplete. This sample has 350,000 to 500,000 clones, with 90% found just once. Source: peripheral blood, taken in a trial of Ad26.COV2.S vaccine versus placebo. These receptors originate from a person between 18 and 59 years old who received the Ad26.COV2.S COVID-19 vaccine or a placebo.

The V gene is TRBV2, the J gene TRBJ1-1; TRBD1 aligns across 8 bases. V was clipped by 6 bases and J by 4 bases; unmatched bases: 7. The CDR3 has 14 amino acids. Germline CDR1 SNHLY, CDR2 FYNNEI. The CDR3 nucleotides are TGTGCCAGCAGCCCCCAGGGGGCAGTCACTGAAGCTTTCTTT. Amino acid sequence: CASSPQGAVTEAFF.

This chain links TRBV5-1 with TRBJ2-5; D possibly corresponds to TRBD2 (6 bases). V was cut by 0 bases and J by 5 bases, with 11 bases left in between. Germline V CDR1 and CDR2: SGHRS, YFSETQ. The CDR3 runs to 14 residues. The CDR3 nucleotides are TGCGCCAGCAGCTTGGAACTCCGGGGGGAGACCCAGTACTTC. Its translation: CASSLELRGETQYF.

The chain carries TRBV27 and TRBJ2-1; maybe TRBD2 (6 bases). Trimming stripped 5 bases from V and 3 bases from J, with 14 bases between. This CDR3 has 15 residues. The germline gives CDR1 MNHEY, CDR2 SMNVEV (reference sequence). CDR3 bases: TGTGCCAGCAGTCCGCCACGGGGGATCTACAATGAGCAGTTCTTC. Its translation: CASSPPRGIYNEQFF.

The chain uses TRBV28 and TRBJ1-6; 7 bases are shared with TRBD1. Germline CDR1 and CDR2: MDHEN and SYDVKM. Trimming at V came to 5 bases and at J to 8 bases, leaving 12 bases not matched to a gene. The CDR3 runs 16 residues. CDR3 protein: CASSPYRGIGDSPLHF. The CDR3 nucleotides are TGTGCCAGCAGTCCTTACAGGGGTATTGGCGATTCACCCCTCCACTTT.

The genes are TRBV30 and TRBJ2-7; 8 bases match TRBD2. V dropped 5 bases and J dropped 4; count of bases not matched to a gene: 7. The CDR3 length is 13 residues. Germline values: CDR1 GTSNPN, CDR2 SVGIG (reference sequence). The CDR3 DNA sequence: TGTGCCTGGTCCAGCGGGAGAAGGTACGAGCAGTACTTC. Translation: CAWSSGRRYEQYF.

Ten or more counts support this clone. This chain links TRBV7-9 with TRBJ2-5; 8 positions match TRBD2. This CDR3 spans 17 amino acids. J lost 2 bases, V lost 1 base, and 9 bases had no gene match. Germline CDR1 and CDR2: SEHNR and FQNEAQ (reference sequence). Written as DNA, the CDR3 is TGTGCCAGCAGCTTAGTGGGTAGCGGGATCCCTCAAGAGACCCAGTACTTC. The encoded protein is CASSLVGSGIPQETQYF.

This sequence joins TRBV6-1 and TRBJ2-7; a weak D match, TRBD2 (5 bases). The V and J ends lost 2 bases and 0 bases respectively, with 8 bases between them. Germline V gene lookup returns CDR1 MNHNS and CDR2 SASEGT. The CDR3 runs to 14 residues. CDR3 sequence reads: CASSEPGISYEQYF. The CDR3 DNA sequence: TGTGCCAGCAGTGAACCGGGAATCTCCTACGAGCAGTACTTC.

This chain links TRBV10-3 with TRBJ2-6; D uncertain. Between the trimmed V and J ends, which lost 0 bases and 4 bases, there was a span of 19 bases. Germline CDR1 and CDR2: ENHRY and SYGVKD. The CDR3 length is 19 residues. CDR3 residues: CAISESSNPWGSGANVLTF. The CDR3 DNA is TGTGCCATCAGTGAGTCATCGAATCCTTGGGGTTCCGGGGCCAACGTCCTGACTTTC.

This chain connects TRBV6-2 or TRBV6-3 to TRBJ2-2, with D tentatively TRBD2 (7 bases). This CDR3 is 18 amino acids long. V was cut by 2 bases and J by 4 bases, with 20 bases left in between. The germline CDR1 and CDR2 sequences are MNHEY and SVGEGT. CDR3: CASSYPSTGGMGTGELFF. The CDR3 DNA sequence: TGTGCCAGCAGTTACCCCTCTACGGGGGGCATGGGCACCGGGGAGCTGTTTTTT.

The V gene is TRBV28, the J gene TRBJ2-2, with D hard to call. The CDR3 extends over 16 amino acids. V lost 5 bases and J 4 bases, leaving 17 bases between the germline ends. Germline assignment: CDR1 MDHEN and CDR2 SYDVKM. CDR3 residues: CASSLPRTTLTGELFF. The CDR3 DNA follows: TGTGCCAGCAGTCTACCAAGGACCACCCTCACCGGGGAGCTGTTTTTT.

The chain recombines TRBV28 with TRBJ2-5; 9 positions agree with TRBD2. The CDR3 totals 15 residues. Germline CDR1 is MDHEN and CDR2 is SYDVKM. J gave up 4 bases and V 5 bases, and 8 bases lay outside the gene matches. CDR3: CASSRGGGRVETQYF. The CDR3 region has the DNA TGTGCCAGCAGTCGAGGGGGCGGGAGGGTAGAGACCCAGTACTTC. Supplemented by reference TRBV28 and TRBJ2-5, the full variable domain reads DVKVTQSSRYLVKRTGEKVFLECVQDMDHENMFWYRQDPGLGLRLIYFSYDVKMKEKGDIPEGYSVSREKKERFSLILESASTNQTSMYLCASSRGGGRVETQYFGPGTRLLVL.

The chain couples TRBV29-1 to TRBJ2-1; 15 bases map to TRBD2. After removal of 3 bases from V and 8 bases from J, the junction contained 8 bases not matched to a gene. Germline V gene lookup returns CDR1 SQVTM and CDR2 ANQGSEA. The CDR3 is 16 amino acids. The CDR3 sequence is CSVESMGLAGGDEQFF. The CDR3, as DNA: TGCAGCGTTGAGAGTATGGGACTAGCGGGAGGTGATGAGCAGTTCTTC.

The CDR3 reads CASSLSGGAGGANVLTF. The CDR3, as DNA: TGTGCCAGCAGTCTCTCAGGGGGCGCGGGAGGGGCCAACGTCCTGACTTTC. V is TRBV6-6 and J is TRBJ2-6, with TRBD1 matching over 8 bases. CDR3 length equals 17 residues. V lost 5 bases, J lost 4 bases, and 10 bases stayed unmatched. Germline loops: CDR1 MNHNY, CDR2 SVGAGI (reference sequence).

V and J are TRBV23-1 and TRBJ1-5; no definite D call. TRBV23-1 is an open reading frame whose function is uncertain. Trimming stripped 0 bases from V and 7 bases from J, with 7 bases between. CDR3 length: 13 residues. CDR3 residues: CASSQSNVQPQHF. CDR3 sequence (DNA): TGCGCCAGCAGTCAATCGAACGTACAGCCCCAGCATTTT.